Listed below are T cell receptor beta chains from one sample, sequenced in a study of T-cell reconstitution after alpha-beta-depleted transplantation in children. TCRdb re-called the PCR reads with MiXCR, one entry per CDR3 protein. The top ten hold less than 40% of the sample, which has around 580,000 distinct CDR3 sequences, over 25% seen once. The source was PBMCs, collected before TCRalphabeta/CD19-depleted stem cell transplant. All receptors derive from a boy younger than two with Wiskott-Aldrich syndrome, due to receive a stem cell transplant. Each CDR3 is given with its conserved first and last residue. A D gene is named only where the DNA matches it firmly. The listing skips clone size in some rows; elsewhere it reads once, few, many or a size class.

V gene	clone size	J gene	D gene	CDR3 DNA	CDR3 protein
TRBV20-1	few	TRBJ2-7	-	TGCAGTGCTAGAGGCGACCGGGACTCCTCGCCCTACGAGCAGTACTTC	CSARGDRDSSPYEQYF
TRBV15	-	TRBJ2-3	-	TGTGCCACCAGCAGAGATGTAGCGGGCACAGATACGCAGTATTTT	CATSRDVAGTDTQYF
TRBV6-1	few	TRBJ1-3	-	TGTGCCAGCAGACCAGGGGTTGCTGGAAACACCATATATTTT	CASRPGVAGNTIYF
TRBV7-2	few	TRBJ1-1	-	TGTGCCAGCAGCCCCTTTGGGGGGCGTGAAGCTTTCTTT	CASSPFGGREAFF
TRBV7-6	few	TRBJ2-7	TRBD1	TGTGCCAGCAGCGGACGGGGACAGAGCTCCTACGAGCAGTACTTC	CASSGRGQSSYEQYF
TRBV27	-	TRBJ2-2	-	TGTGCCAGCAGCCCACTAGCCCAGACGAACACCGGGGAGCTGTTTTTT	CASSPLAQTNTGELFF
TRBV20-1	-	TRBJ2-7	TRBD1	TGCAGTGCAGGGGGGACAGGGGCTACCTACGAGCAGTACTTC	CSAGGTGATYEQYF
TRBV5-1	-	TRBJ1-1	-	TGCGCCAGCAGCGCCAGGGGTACTGAAGCTTTCTTT	CASSARGTEAFF
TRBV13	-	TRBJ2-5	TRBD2	TGTGCCATCAGTTTAGGCGTGGTCATAGCGGGGACCCAACAAGAGACCCAGTACTTC	CAISLGVVIAGTQQETQYF
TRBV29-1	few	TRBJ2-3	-	TGCAGCGGGACGACTAGGTTGGGCACAGATACGCAGTATTTT	CSGTTRLGTDTQYF
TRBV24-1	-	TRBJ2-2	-	TGTGCCACCTCGAGCACGAAGACAAACACCGGGGAGCTGTTTTTT	CATSSTKTNTGELFF